This T cell receptor (beta chain) was obtained from a study of monozygotic twins with inflammatory bowel disease. The V gene's germline CDR1 is GTSNPN and CDR2 SVGIG (reference sequence). CDR3 length equals 15 residues. TCRdb reprocessed the 5' RACE reads, keeping one entry per CDR3 protein, no DNA. The repertoire table contains about 300,000 distinct CDR3 sequences. The chain links TRBV30 to TRBJ1-1; lacking DNA, the TRBD1 call made by TCRdb goes unchecked. The sequenced sample was blood. This receptor was obtained from a human donor with ulcerative colitis or Crohn's disease, or a healthy co-twin of an affected twin (not recorded which). This CDR3 is CAWSVLLSRGAEAFF.